The entry below gives a single TCR beta chain sequence along with its context. Its antigen is unidentified. TCRdb's table, derived via immunoSEQ multiplex PCR, lists solely in-frame clones and lacks some. The sample has around 43,000 clones, around 88% seen once. The sample is drawn from a study of OX40 agonist ivuxolimab in advanced cancers. Findings of the study overall: Doses of 0.1 to 3.0 mg/kg were accompanied by clonal expansion of CD4+ and CD8+ blood T cells by week 6.

Germline V gene lookup returns CDR1 SEHNR and CDR2 FQNEAQ (reference sequence). The CDR3 has 14 residues. Trimming at V came to 2 bases and at J to 1 base, leaving 0 bases not matched to a gene. This rearrangement joins TRBV7-9 to TRBJ2-5; 8 bases agree with TRBD1. This TCR was sampled from an adult with an advanced solid tumor such as melanoma, head and neck, liver or kidney cancer. The sequences come from CD4+ or CD8+ T cells sorted from blood, collected in a trial of the OX40 agonist ivuxolimab. The CDR3 sequence: CASSLQGAQETQYF. The CDR3 DNA sequence: TGTGCCAGCAGCTTACAGGGGGCCCAAGAGACCCAGTACTTC.